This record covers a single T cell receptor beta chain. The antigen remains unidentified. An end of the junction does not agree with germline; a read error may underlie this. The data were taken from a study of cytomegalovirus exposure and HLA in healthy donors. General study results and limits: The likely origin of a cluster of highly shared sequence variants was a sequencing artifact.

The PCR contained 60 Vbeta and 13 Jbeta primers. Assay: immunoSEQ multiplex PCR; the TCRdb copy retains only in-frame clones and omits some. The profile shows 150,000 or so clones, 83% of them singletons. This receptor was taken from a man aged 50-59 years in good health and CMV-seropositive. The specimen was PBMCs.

The CDR3 bases are TGTTCCAGCAGCCGCCGACAGGGCGAGGAGACCCAGTACTTC. It is translated as CSSSRRQGEETQYF. The chain is built from TRBV7-9 and TRBJ2-5; 7 nucleotides agree with TRBD1. The length of the CDR3 is 14 residues. Germline V gives CDR1 SEHNR, CDR2 FQNEAQ (reference sequence).